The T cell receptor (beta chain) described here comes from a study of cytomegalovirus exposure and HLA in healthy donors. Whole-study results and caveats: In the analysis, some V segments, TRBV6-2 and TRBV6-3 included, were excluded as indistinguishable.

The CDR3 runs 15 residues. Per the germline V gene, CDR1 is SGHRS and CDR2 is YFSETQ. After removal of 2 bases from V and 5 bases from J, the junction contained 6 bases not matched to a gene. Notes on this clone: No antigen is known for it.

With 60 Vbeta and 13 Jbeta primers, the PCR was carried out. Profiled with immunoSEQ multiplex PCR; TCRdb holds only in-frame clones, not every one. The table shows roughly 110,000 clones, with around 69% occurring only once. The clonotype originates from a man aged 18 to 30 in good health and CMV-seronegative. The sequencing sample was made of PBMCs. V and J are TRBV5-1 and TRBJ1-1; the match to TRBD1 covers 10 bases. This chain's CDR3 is CASSLGPGQGTEAFF. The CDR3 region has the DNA TGCGCCAGCAGCTTAGGCCCGGGACAGGGGACTGAAGCTTTCTTT.